This T cell receptor beta chain was sequenced in a study of blood T cell repertoires in COVID-19. As for the study in general: COVID-19 samples from acute and convalescent phases originated in the United States, Italy and Spain.

The trim removed 5 bases at V and 4 bases at J, leaving 6 bases unmatched. The CDR3 contains 14 residues. CDR1 MNHEY and CDR2 SMNVEV come from the germline V gene (reference sequence). Original methodology: It was from reference gene primer amplification that nucleated cell counts were estimated. This table comes from immunoSEQ multiplex PCR, and its TCRdb copy is limited to in-frame clones, with some not included. The DNA gave D and trimming, while V, J and clone size come from that table. The repertoire holds 200,000 to 250,000 clones, with over 75% as singletons. This study enrolled people aged about 18 to 100 from roughly 22 US geographic areas. Categorization into cohorts depended on clinical history that participants reported.

The receptor was isolated from a man aged 30-40 years with acute COVID-19. J is TRBJ1-2 and V is TRBV27; 8 bases are shared with TRBD1. Sequenced material: PBMCs or T cells enriched from blood (not recorded which). DNA for the CDR3: TGTGCCAGCAGTCCGCGACAGGGGACCTATGGCTACACCTTC. Translating it yields CASSPRQGTYGYTF.